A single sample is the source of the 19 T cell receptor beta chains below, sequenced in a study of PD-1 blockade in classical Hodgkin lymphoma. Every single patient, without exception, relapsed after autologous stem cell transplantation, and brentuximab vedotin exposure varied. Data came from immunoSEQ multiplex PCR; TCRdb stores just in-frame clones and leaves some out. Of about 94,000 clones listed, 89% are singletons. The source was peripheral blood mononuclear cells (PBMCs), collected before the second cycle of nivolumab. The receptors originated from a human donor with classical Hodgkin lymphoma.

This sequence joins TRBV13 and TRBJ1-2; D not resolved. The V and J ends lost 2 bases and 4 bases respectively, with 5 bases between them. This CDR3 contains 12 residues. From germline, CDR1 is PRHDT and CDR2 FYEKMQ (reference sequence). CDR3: CASSLRTYGYTF. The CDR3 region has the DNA TGTGCCAGCAGCTTACGGACCTATGGCTACACCTTC.

In nucleotides, the CDR3 is TGTGCCAGCAGTTCCCCTACACAGGGGACCTCGATCGCGAACACCGGGGAGCTGTTTTTT. Translating gives CASSSPTQGTSIANTGELFF. This chain joins TRBV28 and TRBJ2-2; 7 bases are shared with TRBD1. The trim removed 4 bases at V and 0 bases at J, leaving 17 bases unmatched. The V gene's germline CDR1 is MDHEN and CDR2 SYDVKM. The CDR3 contains 20 residues.

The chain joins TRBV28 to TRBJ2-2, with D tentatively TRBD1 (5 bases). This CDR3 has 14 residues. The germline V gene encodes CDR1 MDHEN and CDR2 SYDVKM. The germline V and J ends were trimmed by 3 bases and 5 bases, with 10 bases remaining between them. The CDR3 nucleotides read TGTGCCAGCAGTTTTAGAACAGGAACCGGGGAGCTGTTTTTT. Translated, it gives CASSFRTGTGELFF.

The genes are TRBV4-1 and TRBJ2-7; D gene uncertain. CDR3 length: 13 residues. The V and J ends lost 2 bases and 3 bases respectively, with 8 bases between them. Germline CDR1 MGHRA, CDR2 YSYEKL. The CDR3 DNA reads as TGCGCCAGCAGCCAACAGGAAAACTACGAGCAGTACTTC. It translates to CASSQQENYEQYF.

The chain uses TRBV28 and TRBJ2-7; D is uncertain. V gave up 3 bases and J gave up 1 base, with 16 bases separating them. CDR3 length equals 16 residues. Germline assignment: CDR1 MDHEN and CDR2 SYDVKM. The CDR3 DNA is TGTGCCAGCAGTTTTTCTACCTTCCAACATTCCTACGAGCAGTACTTC. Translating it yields CASSFSTFQHSYEQYF.

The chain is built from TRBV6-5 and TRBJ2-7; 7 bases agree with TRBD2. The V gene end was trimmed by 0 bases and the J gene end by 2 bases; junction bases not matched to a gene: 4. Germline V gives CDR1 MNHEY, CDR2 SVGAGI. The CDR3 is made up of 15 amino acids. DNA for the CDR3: TGTGCCAGCAGTTACTCGGGGGGGGAACCCTACGAGCAGTACTTC. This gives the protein CASSYSGGEPYEQYF.

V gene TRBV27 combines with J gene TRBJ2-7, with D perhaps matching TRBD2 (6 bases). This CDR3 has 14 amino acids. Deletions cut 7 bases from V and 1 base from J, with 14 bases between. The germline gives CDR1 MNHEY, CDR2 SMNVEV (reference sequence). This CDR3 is CASMVVSGSYEQYF. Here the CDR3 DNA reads TGTGCCAGCATGGTTGTTAGCGGATCCTACGAGCAGTACTTC.

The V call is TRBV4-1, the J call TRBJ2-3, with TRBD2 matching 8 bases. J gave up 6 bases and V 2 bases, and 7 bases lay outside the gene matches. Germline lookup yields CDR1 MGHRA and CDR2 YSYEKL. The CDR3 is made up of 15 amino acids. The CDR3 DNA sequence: TGCGCCAGCAGCCAATCCGGGACTAGTCCGGATACGCAGTATTTT. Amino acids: CASSQSGTSPDTQYF.

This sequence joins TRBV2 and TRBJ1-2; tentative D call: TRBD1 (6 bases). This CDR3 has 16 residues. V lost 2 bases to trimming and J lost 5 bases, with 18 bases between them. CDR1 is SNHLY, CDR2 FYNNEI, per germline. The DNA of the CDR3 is TGTGCCAGCAGTGAATCATCGGGGGCTGATGATTATGGCTACACCTTC. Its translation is CASSESSGADDYGYTF.

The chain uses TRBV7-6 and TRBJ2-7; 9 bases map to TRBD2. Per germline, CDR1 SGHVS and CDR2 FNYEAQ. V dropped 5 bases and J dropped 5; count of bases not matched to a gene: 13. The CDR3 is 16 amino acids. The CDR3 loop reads CASSELAGVKKDEQYF. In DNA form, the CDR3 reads TGTGCCAGCAGCGAATTAGCGGGAGTTAAAAAAGACGAGCAGTACTTC.

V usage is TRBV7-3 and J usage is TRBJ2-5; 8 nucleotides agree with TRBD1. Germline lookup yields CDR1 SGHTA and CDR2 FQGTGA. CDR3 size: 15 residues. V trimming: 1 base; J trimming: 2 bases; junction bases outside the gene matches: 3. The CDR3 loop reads CASSLNGQGQETQYF. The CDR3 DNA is TGTGCCAGCAGCTTAAATGGACAGGGACAAGAGACCCAGTACTTC.

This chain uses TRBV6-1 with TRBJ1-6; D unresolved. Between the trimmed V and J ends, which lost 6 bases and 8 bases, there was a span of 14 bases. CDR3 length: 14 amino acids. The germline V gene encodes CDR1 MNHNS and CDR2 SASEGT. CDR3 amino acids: CASSETRIYSPLHF. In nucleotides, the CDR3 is TGTGCCAGCAGCGAAACCCGTATATATTCACCCCTCCACTTT.

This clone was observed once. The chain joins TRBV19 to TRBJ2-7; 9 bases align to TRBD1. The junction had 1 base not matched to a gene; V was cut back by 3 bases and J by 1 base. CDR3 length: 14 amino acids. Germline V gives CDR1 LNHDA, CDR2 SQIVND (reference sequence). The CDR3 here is CASSMGTGSYEQYF. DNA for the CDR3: TGTGCCAGTAGTATGGGGACAGGGTCCTACGAGCAGTACTTC.

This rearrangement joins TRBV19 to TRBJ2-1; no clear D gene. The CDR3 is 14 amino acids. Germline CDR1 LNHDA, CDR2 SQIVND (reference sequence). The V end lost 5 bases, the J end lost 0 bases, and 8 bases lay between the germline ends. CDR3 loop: CASSFRNSYNEQFF. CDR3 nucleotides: TGTGCCAGTAGTTTTCGGAACTCCTACAATGAGCAGTTCTTC.

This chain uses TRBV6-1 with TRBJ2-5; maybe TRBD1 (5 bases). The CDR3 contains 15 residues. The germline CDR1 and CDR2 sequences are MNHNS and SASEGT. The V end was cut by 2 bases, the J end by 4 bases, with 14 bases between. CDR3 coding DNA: TGTGCCAGCAGTGAATTCCCGCAGGGTGCAGAGACCCAGTACTTC. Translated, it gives CASSEFPQGAETQYF.

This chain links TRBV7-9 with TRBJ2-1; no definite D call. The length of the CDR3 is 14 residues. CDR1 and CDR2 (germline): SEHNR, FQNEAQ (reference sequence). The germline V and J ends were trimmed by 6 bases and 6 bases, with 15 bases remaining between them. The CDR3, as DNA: TGTGCCAGCAGTCGGATCTTTTCGGGCAATGAGCAGTTCTTC. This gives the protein CASSRIFSGNEQFF.

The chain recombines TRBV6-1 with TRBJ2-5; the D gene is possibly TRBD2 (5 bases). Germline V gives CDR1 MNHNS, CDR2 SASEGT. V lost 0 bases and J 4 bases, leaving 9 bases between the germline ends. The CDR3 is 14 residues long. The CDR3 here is CASSEAKGRETQYF. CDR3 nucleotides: TGTGCCAGCAGTGAAGCGAAAGGGAGAGAGACCCAGTACTTC.

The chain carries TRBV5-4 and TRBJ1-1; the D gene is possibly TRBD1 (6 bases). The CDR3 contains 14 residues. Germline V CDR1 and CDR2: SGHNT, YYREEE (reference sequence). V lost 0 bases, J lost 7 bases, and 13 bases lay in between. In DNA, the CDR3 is TGTGCCAGCAGCTTGGGGCCAGGGGAGTTTGAAGCTTTCTTT. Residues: CASSLGPGEFEAFF.

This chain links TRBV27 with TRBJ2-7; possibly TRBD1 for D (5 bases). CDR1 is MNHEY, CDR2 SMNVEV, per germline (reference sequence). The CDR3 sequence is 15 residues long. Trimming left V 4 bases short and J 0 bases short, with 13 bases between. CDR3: CASSSRQLSSYEQYF. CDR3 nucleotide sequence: TGTGCCAGCAGTTCCCGACAGTTGAGCTCCTACGAGCAGTACTTC.